The rows below give T cell receptor beta chains drawn from one sample of a study of T cell repertoires in cytomegalovirus infection. TCRdb reprocessed the reads with MiXCR, giving one entry per CDR3 protein. The repertoire holds approximately 70,000 distinct CDR3 sequences, with 20% to 25% as singletons. No antigen has been assigned to these receptors. The sample was CD8+ T cells from cultured PBMCs, taken from culture after CMV antigen stimulation. The receptors were sampled from a human donor in good health (CMV status not recorded). Some clones in this sample may be carry-over from other donors' samples. The CDR3 runs from the conserved cysteine through the conserved F or W. Fields, in order: CDR3 DNA, CDR3 protein, D gene, J gene, V gene, clone size. D genes are given only for firm matches. Where a row states a size, it is once, few, many or the class of an expanded clone; other rows omit it.

CDR3 DNA: TGTGCCAGCAGTTACGGCGGGACCTATAACACCGGGGAGCTGTTTTTT
CDR3 protein: CASSYGGTYNTGELFF
D gene: .
J gene: TRBJ2-2
V gene: TRBV6-5
clone size: .

CDR3 DNA: TGTGCCAGCAGCCAGACAGGGGGATCAGGAAACACCATATATTTT
CDR3 protein: CASSQTGGSGNTIYF
D gene: TRBD1
J gene: TRBJ1-3
V gene: TRBV7-8
clone size: .

CDR3 DNA: TGTGCCAGCAGCTTGGCCGGGGAGGGGATGAACACTGAAGCTTTCTTT
CDR3 protein: CASSLAGEGMNTEAFF
D gene: .
J gene: TRBJ1-1
V gene: TRBV5-4
clone size: .

CDR3 DNA: TGTGCCAGCACCCCACCCGGCAGGGACACCGGGGAGCTGTTTTTT
CDR3 protein: CASTPPGRDTGELFF
D gene: .
J gene: TRBJ2-2
V gene: TRBV28
clone size: .

CDR3 DNA: TGTGCCAGCAGCGAGGGACCGACCCTACTCTATGGCTACACCTTC
CDR3 protein: CASSEGPTLLYGYTF
D gene: .
J gene: TRBJ1-2
V gene: TRBV5-5
clone size: few

CDR3 DNA: TGTGCCAGCAGCGTGACAGGGAGAGGTGACGAGCAGTACTTC
CDR3 protein: CASSVTGRGDEQYF
D gene: TRBD1
J gene: TRBJ2-7
V gene: TRBV6-1
clone size: .

CDR3 DNA: TGTGCCAGCAGCCCCACAGACAGATACAATGAGCAGTTCTTC
CDR3 protein: CASSPTDRYNEQFF
D gene: .
J gene: TRBJ2-1
V gene: TRBV7-2
clone size: few

CDR3 DNA: TGTGCCAGCAGCTTCGGATATAGCAATCAGCCCCAGCATTTT
CDR3 protein: CASSFGYSNQPQHF
D gene: .
J gene: TRBJ1-5
V gene: TRBV7-9
clone size: few

CDR3 DNA: TGTGCCAGCAAACCCACTCCCGGGACAGGCTTCGAAGCTTTCTTT
CDR3 protein: CASKPTPGTGFEAFF
D gene: TRBD1
J gene: TRBJ1-1
V gene: TRBV2
clone size: .

CDR3 DNA: TGTGCCAGCAGCAGCCCCTCCAACACCGGGGAGCTGTTTTTT
CDR3 protein: CASSSPSNTGELFF
D gene: .
J gene: TRBJ2-2
V gene: TRBV11-2
clone size: few

CDR3 DNA: TGCAGCGTTGAAGGCTCAGGGAGCACTGAAGCTTTCTTT
CDR3 protein: CSVEGSGSTEAFF
D gene: .
J gene: TRBJ1-1
V gene: TRBV29-1
clone size: few

CDR3 DNA: TGTGCCAGCAGCCAAACAGGGTTCTCCGAAACCTTC
CDR3 protein: CASSQTGFSETF
D gene: .
J gene: TRBJ1-2
V gene: TRBV27
clone size: .

CDR3 DNA: TGCGCCAGCAGCCAAAGTTCGGGGGCCCGCGGATACGAGCAGTACTTC
CDR3 protein: CASSQSSGARGYEQYF
D gene: .
J gene: TRBJ2-7
V gene: TRBV4-3
clone size: .

CDR3 DNA: TGTGCCAGCAGCTCCTCCACACGGTTCTCCGAAAAACTGTTTTTT
CDR3 protein: CASSSSTRFSEKLFF
D gene: .
J gene: TRBJ1-4
V gene: TRBV7-6
clone size: few

CDR3 DNA: TGCGCCAGCAGCCAAGACGAAGACGACGAGCAGTACTTC
CDR3 protein: CASSQDEDDEQYF
D gene: .
J gene: TRBJ2-7
V gene: TRBV4-1
clone size: .

CDR3 DNA: TGTGCCAGCAGCTTACTGGGGGGCCGGGATACGCAGTATTTT
CDR3 protein: CASSLLGGRDTQYF
D gene: .
J gene: TRBJ2-3
V gene: TRBV7-6
clone size: .

CDR3 DNA: TGCGCCAGCAGCCAAGCACCTAGCGGCTACGAGCAGTACTTC
CDR3 protein: CASSQAPSGYEQYF
D gene: TRBD2
J gene: TRBJ2-7
V gene: TRBV4-3
clone size: .

CDR3 DNA: TGTGCCAGCAGCTGGACTAGCGGCGATACGCAGTATTTT
CDR3 protein: CASSWTSGDTQYF
D gene: TRBD2
J gene: TRBJ2-3
V gene: TRBV7-8
clone size: few

CDR3 DNA: TGTGCCAGCAGCCGTAGGGAGAGAGGGCAAGAGACCCAGTACTTC
CDR3 protein: CASSRRERGQETQYF
D gene: .
J gene: TRBJ2-5
V gene: TRBV7-2
clone size: few

CDR3 DNA: TGTGCCAGCACTACGGGCCTGAGCTCCTACAATGAGCAGTTCTTC
CDR3 protein: CASTTGLSSYNEQFF
D gene: .
J gene: TRBJ2-1
V gene: TRBV12-3/TRBV12-4
clone size: .

CDR3 DNA: TGTGCCAGCAGCTACGTAGACTCTGGGGCCAACGTCCTGACTTTC
CDR3 protein: CASSYVDSGANVLTF
D gene: .
J gene: TRBJ2-6
V gene: TRBV6-2/TRBV6-3
clone size: few

CDR3 DNA: TGTGCCATCAGTGATTCCGGGACAGTGAGTAACTATGGCTACACCTTC
CDR3 protein: CAISDSGTVSNYGYTF
D gene: TRBD1
J gene: TRBJ1-2
V gene: TRBV10-3
clone size: many

CDR3 DNA: TGTGCCAGCAGCCCGGGACAGGGTTCCTACGAGCAGTACTTC
CDR3 protein: CASSPGQGSYEQYF
D gene: TRBD1
J gene: TRBJ2-7
V gene: TRBV2
clone size: few

CDR3 DNA: TGTGCCAGCAGCCTCCAAAAGGACAGCTTCTATGGCTACACCTTC
CDR3 protein: CASSLQKDSFYGYTF
D gene: .
J gene: TRBJ1-2
V gene: TRBV7-8
clone size: few

CDR3 DNA: TGTGCCAGCAGCTTAGAACTAGCGGGGGCCACCTACGAGCAGTACTTC
CDR3 protein: CASSLELAGATYEQYF
D gene: TRBD2
J gene: TRBJ2-7
V gene: TRBV7-2
clone size: few